This T cell receptor beta chain was obtained from a study of shared clonotypes between healthy human individuals. In regard to this clone: Its specificity is unknown.

Clones were sequenced by immunoSEQ multiplex PCR, and TCRdb holds only the in-frame ones, with some missing. The data show a few million clones, roughly 93% seen once. The CDR3 is 15 residues long. Trimming pared 5 bases from V and 8 bases from J, leaving 21 bases between. The germline V gene has CDR1 MNHEY and CDR2 SVGAGI. Study-level points and caveats: It was expected that sequencing depth would affect clonotype sharing among donors. Tissue TCR repertoires likely differ from these blood-only repertoires. Non-shared clonotypes displayed generation probabilities falling below those of clonotypes present in all four donors.

This TCR derives from a man younger than 35 in good health. Some clones in this sample may be carry-over from other donors' samples. The gene calls are TRBV6-5 and TRBJ1-2; TRBD1 is a possible D gene (6 bases). Sequencing used naive CD4+ T cells from PBMCs. Subset here: CD45RA+ positively selected. The CDR3 protein is CASSPYRAWVAGYTF. CDR3 coding DNA: TGTGCCAGCAGTCCCTACAGGGCGTGGGTGGCGGGCTACACCTTC.